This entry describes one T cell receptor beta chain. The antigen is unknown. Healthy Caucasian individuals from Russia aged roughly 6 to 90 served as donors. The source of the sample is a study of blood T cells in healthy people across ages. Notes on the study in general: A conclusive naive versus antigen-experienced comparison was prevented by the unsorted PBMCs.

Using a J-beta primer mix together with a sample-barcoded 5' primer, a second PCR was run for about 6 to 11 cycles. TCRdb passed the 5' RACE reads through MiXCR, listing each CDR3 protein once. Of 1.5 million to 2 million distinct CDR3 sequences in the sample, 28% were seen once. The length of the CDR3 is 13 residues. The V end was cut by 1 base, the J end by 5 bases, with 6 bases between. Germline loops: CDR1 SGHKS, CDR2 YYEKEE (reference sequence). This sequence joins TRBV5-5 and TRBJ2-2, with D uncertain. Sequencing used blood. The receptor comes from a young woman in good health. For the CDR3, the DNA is TGTGCCAGCAGCTTGCGTACGACCGGGGAGCTGTTTTTT. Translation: CASSLRTTGELFF.